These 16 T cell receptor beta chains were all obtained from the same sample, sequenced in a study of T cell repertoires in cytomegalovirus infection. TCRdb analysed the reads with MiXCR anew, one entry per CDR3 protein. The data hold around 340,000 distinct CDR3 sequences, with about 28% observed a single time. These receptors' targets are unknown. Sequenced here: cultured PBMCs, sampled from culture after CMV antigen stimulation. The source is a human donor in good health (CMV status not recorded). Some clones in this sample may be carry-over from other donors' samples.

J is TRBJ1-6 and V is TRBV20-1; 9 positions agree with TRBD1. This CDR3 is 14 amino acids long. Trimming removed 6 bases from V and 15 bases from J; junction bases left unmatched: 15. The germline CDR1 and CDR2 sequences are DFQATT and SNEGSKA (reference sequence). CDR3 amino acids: CSAPWTGALESLHF. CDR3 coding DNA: TGCAGTGCCCCTTGGACAGGGGCCTTGGAAAGCCTCCACTTT.

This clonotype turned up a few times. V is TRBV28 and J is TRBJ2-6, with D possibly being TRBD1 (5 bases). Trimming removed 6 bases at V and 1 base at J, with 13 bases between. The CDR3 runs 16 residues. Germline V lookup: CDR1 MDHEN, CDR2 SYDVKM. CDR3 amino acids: CASSPLGQSGANVLTF. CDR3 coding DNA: TGTGCCAGCAGCCCCTTGGGGCAGTCTGGGGCCAACGTCCTGACTTTC.

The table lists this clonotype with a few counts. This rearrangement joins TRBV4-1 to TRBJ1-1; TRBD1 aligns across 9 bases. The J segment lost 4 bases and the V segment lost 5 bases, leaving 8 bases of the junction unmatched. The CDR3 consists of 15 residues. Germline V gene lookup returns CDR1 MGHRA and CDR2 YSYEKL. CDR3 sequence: CASSLMTGGSTEAFF. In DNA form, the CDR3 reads TGCGCCAGCAGCTTAATGACAGGGGGAAGCACTGAAGCTTTCTTT.

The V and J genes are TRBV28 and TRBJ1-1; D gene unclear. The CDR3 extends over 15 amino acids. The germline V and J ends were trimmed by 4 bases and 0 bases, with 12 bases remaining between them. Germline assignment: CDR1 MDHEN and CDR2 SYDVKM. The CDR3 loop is CASSSSGNMNTEAFF. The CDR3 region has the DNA TGTGCCAGCAGTTCTTCAGGAAACATGAACACTGAAGCTTTCTTT.

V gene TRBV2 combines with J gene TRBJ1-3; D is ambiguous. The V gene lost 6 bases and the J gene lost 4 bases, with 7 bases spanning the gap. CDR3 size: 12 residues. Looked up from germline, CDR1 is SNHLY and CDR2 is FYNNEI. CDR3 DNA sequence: TGTGCCAGCAGCCAAGAAGGAAACACCATATATTTT. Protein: CASSQEGNTIYF.

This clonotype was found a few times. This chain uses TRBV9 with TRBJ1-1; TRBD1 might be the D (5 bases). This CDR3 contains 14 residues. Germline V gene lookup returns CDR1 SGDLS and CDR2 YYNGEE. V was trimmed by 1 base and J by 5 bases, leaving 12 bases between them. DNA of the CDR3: TGTGCCAGCAGCGTATTAGGGGAGGTTACTGAAGCTTTCTTT. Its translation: CASSVLGEVTEAFF.

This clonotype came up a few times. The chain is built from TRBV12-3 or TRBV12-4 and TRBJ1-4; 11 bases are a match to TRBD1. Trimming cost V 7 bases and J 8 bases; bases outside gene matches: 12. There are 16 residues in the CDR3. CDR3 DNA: TGTGCCAGCATCTTGGACAGGGGGCGCCCCGGAGAAAAACTGTTTTTT. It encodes CASILDRGRPGEKLFF.

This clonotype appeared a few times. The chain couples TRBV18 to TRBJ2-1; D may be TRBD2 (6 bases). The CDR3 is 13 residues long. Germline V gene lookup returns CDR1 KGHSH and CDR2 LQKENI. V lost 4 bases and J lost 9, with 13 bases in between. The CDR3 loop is CASSLTRDFEQFF. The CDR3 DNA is TGTGCCAGCTCACTGACTAGGGATTTTGAGCAGTTCTTC.

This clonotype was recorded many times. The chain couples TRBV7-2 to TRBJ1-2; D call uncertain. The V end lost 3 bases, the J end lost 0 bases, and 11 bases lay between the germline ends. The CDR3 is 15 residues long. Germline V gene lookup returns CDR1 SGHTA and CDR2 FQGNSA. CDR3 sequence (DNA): TGTGCCAGCAGCTTTGGCGTCACCTCTAACTATGGCTACACCTTC. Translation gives CASSFGVTSNYGYTF.

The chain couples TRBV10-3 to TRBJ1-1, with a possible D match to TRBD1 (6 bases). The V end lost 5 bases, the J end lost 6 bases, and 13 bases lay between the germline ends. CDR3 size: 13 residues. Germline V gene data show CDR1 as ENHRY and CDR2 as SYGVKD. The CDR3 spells CAISYREEAEAFF. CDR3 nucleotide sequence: TGTGCCATCAGTTACAGGGAGGAAGCTGAAGCTTTCTTT.

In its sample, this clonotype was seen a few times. The CDR3 DNA reads as TGTGCCAGCAGTTTAAATAGGATCCAGCCCCAGCATTTT. Translated: CASSLNRIQPQHF. This chain links TRBV28 with TRBJ1-5; D gene ambiguous. The CDR3 has 13 amino acids. Germline lookup yields CDR1 MDHEN and CDR2 SYDVKM. V was pared by 2 bases and J by 7 bases, with 9 bases between.

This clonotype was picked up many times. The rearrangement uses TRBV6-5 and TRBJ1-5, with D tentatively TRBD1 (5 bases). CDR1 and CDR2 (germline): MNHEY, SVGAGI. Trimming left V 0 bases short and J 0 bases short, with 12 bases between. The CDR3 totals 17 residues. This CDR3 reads CASSYSFSTVSNQPQHF. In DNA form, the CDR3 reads TGTGCCAGCAGTTACTCGTTTTCGACAGTTAGCAATCAGCCCCAGCATTTT.

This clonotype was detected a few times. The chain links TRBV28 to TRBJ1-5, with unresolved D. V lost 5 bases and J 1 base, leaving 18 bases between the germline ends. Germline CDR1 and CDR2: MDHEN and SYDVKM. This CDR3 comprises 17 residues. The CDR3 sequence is CASSASNRAGSNQPQHF. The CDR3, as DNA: TGTGCCAGCAGTGCCTCTAACCGGGCTGGGAGCAATCAGCCCCAGCATTTT.

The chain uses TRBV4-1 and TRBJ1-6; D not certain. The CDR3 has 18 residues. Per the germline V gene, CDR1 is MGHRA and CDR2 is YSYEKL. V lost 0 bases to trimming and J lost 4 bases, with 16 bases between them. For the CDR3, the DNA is TGCGCCAGCAGCCAAGAACCCCGCGGGCGAGGATATAATTCACCCCTCCACTTT. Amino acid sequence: CASSQEPRGRGYNSPLHF.

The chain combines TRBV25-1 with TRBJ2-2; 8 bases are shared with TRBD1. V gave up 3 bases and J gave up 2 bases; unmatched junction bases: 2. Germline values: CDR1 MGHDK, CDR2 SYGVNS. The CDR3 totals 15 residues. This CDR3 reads CASSDRGLNTGELFF. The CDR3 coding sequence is TGTGCCAGCAGTGACAGGGGGCTTAACACCGGGGAGCTGTTTTTT.

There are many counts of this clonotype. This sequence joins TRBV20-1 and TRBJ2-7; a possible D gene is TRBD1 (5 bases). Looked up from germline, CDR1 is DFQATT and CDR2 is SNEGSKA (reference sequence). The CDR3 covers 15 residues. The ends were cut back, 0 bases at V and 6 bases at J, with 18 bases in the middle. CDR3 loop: CSARDPSSAGAEQYF. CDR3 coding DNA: TGCAGTGCTAGAGATCCCTCATCCGCTGGGGCCGAGCAGTACTTC.